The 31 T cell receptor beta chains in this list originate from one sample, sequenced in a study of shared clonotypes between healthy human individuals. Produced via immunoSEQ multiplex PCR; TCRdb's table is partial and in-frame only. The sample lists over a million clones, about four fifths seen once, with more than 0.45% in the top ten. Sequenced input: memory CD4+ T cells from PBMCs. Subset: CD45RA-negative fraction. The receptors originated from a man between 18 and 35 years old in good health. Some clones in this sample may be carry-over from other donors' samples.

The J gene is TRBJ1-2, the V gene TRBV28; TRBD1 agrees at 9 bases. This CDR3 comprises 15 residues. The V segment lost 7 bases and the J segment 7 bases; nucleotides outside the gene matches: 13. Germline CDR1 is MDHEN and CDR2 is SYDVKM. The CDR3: CASNVPNRGQVGYTF. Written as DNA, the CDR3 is TGTGCCAGCAACGTACCGAACAGGGGGCAGGTTGGCTACACCTTC.

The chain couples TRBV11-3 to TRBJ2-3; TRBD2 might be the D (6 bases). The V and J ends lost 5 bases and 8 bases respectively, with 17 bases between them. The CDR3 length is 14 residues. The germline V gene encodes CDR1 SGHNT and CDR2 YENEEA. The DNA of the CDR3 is TGTGCCAGCAGCCAAGAGTGGGGGGACTCTACGCAGTATTTT. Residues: CASSQEWGDSTQYF.

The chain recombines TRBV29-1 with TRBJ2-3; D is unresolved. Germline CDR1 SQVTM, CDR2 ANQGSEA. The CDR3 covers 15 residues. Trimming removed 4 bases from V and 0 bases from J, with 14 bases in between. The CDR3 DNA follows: TGCAGCGTTGTAACAGCTCGTACTAGCACAGATACGCAGTATTTT. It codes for CSVVTARTSTDTQYF.

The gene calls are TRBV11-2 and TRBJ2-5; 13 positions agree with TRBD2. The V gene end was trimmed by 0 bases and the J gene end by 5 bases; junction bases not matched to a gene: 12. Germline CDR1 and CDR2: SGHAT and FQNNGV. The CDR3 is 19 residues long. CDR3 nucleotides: TGTGCCAGCAGCTTAGATTTAACAACTAGCGGGAGGGTGCCGGAGACCCAGTACTTC. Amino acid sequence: CASSLDLTTSGRVPETQYF.

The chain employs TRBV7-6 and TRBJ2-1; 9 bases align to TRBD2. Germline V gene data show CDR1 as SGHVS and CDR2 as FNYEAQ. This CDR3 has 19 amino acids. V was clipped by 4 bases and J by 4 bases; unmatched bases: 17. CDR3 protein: CASSYPNTSGRGAYNEQFF. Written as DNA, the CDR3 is TGTGCCAGCAGCTACCCAAATACTAGCGGGCGAGGGGCTTACAATGAGCAGTTCTTC.

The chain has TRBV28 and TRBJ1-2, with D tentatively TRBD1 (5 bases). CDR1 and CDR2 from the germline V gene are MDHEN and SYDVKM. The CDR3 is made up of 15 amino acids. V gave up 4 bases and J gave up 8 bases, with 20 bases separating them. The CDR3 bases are TGTGCCAGCAGTTCCACGGGACGGCCGCAGGAAGGCTACACCTTC. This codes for CASSSTGRPQEGYTF.

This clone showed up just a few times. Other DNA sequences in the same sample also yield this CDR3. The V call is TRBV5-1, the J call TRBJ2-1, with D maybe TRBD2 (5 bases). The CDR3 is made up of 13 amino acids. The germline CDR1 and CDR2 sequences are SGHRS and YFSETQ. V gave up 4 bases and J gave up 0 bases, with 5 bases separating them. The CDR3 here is CASSGGSYNEQFF. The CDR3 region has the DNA TGCGCCAGCAGCGGAGGCTCCTACAATGAGCAGTTCTTC. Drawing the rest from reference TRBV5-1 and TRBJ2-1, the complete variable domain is KAGVTQTPRYLIKTRGQQVTLSCSPISGHRSVSWYQQTPGQGLQFLFEYFSETQRNKGNFPGRFSGRQFSNSRSEMNVSTLELGDSALYLCASSGGSYNEQFFGPGTRLTVL.

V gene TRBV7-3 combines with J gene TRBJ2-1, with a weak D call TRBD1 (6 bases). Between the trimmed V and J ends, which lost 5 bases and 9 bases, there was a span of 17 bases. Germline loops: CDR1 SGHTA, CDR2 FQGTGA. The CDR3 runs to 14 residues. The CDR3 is CASSPNGGVGEQFF. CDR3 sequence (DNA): TGTGCCAGCAGCCCTAATGGGGGCGTGGGTGAGCAGTTCTTC. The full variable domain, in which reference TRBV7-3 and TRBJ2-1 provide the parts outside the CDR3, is GAGVSQTPSNKVTEKGKYVELRCDPISGHTALYWYRQSLGQGPEFLIYFQGTGAADDSGLPNDRFFAVRPEGSVSTLKIQRTERGDSAVYLCASSPNGGVGEQFFGPGTRLTVL.

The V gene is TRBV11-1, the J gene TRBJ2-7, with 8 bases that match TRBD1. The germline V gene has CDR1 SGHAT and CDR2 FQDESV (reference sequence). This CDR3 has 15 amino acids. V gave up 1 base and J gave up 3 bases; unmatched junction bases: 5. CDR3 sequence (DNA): TGTGCCAGCAGCTTAGTACCAGGGGGCGGCTACGAGCAGTACTTC. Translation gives CASSLVPGGGYEQYF.

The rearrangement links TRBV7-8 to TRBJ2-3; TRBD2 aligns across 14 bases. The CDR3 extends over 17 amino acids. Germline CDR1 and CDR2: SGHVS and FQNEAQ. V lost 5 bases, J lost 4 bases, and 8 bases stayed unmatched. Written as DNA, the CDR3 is TGTGCCAGCAGCGGGACGCGACTAGCGGGAGGGTCAGATACGCAGTATTTT. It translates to CASSGTRLAGGSDTQYF.

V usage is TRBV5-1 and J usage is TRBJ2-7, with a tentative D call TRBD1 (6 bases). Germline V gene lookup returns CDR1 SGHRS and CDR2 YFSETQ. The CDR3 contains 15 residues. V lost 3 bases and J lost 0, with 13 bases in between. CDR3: CASSSQGITSYEQYF. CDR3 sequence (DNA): TGCGCCAGCAGCTCACAGGGTATAACCTCCTACGAGCAGTACTTC.

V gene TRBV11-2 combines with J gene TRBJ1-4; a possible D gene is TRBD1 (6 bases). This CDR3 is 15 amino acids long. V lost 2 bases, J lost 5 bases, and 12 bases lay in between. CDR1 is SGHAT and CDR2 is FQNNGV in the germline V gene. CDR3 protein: CASSLTGAGNEKLFF. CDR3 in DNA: TGTGCCAGCAGCTTAACGGGGGCAGGGAATGAAAAACTGTTTTTT.

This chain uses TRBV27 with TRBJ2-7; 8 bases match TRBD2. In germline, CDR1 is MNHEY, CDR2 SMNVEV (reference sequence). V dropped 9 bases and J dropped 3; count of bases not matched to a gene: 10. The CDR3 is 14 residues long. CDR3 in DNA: TGTGCCAGGGGACCGACTAGCGTCCTCTACGAGCAGTACTTC. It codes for CARGPTSVLYEQYF.

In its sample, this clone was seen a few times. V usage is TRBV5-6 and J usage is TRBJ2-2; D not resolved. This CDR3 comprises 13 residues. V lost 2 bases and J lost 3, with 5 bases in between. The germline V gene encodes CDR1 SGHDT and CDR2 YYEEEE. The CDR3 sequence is CASSLTYTGELFF. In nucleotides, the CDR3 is TGTGCCAGCAGCTTAACGTACACCGGGGAGCTGTTTTTT.

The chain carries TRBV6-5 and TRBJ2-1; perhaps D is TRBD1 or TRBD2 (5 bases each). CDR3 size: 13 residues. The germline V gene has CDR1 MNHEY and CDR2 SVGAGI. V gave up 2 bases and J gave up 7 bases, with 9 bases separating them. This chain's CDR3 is CASSYVWGNEQFF. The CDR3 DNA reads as TGTGCCAGCAGTTACGTGTGGGGGAATGAGCAGTTCTTC.

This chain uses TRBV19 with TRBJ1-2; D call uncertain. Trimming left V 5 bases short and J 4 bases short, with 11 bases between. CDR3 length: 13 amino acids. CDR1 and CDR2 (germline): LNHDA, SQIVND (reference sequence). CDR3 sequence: CASSAPRPYGYTF. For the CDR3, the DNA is TGTGCCAGTAGTGCCCCGCGGCCCTATGGCTACACCTTC.

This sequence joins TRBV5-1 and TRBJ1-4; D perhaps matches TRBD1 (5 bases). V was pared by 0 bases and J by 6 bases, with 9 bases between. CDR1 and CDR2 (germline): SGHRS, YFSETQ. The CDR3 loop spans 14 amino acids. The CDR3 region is CASSLGRVDEKLFF. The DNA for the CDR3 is TGCGCCAGCAGCTTGGGCAGGGTGGATGAAAAACTGTTTTTT.

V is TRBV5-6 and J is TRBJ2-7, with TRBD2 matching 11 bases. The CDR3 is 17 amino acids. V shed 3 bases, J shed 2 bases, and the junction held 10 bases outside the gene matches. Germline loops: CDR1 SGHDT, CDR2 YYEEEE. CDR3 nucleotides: TGTGCCAGCAGCTGGACACGGGGTAGCGGGAGGGCCTACGAGCAGTACTTC. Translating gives CASSWTRGSGRAYEQYF.

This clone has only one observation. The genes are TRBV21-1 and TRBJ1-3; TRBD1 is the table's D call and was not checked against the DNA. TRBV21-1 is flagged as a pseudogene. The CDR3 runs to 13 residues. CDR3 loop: CASSTQGRPTIYF. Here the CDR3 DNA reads TGTGCCAGCAGCACACAGGGTCGTCCCACCATATATTTT.

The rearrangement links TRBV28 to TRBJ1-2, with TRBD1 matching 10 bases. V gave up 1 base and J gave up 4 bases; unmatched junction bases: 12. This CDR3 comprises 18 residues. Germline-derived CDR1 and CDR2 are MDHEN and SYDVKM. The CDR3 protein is CASSLSHGGQGITYGYTF. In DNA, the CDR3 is TGTGCCAGCAGTTTATCGCACGGGGGACAGGGGATAACCTATGGCTACACCTTC.

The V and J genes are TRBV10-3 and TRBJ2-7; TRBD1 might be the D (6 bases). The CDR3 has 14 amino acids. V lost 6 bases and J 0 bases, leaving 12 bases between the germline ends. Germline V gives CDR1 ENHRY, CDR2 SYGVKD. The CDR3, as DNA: TGTGCCATCAGCGACCAGGGGAACTCCTACGAGCAGTACTTC. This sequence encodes CAISDQGNSYEQYF.

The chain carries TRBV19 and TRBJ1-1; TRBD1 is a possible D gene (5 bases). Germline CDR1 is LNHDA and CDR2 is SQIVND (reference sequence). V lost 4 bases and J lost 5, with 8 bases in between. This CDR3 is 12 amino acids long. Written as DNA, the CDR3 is TGTGCCAGTAGTAGGGACGGAACTGAAGCTTTCTTT. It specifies CASSRDGTEAFF.

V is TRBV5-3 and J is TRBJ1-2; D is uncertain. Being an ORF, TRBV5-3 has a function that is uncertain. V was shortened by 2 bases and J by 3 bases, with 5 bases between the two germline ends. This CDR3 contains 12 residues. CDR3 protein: CARSFIDYGYTF. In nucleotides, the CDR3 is TGTGCCAGAAGCTTCATCGACTATGGCTACACCTTC.

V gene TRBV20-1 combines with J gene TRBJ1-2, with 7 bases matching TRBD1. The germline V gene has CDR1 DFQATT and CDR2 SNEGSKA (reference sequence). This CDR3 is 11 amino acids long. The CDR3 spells CTGQLIYGYTF. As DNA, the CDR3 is TGCACGGGACAGCTCATCTATGGCTACACCTTC.

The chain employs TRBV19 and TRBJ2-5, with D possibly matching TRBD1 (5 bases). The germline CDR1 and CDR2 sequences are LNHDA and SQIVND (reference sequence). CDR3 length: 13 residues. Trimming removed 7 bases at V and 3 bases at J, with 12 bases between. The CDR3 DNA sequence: TGTGCCAGTAAGTCGGCAGGGAAAGAGACCCAGTACTTC. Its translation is CASKSAGKETQYF.

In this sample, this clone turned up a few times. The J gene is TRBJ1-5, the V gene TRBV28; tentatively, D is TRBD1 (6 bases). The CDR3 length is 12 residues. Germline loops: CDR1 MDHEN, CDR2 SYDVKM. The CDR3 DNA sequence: TGTGTGGTGCGAGGGGGAAGCCAGCCCCAGCATTTT. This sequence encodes CVVRGGSQPQHF.

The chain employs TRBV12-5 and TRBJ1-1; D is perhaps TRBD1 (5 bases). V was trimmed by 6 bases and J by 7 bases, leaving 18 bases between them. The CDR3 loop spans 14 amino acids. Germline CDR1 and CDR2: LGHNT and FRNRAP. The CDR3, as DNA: TGTGCTAGTGGCCTCGGGCGCGCAGGGAGTGAAGCTTTCTTT. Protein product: CASGLGRAGSEAFF. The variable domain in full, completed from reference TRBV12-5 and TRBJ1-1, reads DARVTQTPRHKVTEMGQEVTMRCQPILGHNTVFWYRQTMMQGLELLAYFRNRAPLDDSGMPKDRFSAEMPDATLATLKIQPSEPRDSAVYFCASGLGRAGSEAFFGQGTRLTVV.

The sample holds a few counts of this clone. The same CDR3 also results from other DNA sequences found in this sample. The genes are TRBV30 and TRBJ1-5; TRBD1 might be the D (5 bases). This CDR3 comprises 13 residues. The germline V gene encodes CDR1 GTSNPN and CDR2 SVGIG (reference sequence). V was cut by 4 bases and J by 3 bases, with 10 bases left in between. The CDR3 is CAWTRQHNQPQHF. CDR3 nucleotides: TGTGCCTGGACGAGACAGCACAATCAGCCCCAGCATTTT.

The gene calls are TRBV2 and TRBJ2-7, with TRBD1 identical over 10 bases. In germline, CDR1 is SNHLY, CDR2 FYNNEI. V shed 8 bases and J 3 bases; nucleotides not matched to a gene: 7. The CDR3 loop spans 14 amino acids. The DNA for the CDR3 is TGTGCCAGCGGTTGGGACAGGGGAAACTACGAGCAGTACTTC. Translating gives CASGWDRGNYEQYF.

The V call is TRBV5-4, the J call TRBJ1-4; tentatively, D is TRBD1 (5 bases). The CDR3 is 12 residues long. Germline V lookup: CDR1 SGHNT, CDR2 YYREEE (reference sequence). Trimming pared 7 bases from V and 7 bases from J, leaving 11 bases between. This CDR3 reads CASRQGTEKLFF. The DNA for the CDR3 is TGTGCCAGCCGGCAGGGTACTGAAAAACTGTTTTTT.

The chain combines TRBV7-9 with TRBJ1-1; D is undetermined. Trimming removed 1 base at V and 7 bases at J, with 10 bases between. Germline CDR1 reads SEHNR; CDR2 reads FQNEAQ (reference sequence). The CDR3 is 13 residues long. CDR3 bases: TGTGCCAGCAGCTTAGTTATGGGCAGTGAAGCTTTCTTT. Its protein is CASSLVMGSEAFF.